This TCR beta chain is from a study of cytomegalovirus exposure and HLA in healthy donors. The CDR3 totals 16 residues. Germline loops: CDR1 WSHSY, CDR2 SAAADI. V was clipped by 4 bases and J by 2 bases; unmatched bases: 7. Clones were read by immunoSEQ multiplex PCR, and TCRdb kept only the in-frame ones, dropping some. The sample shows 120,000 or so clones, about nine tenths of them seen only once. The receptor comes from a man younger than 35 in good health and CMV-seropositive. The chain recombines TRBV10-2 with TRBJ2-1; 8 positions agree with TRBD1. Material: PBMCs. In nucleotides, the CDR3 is TGCGCCAGCAGTGGGGGGACAGGCCGACCCTACAATGAGCAGTTCTTC. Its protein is CASSGGTGRPYNEQFF.